These 9 T cell receptor beta chains were all obtained from the same sample, sequenced in a study of human T cells and chemical hapten exposure. TCRdb re-called the RACE reads with MiXCR, one entry per CDR3 protein. The top ten hold roughly 1.2% of the sample, which has about 290,000 distinct CDR3 sequences, around 7.3% seen once. The time point here: pre-sensitization, week 0. The treatment here: therapeutic diphenylcyclopropenone sensitization with weekly scalp DPC. The input for sequencing was whole blood, taken in connection with sensitization to the hapten diphenylcyclopropenone (DPC). Receptors were obtained from a man between 18 and 35 years old with alopecia areata. Some clones in this sample may be carry-over from other donors' samples.

J is TRBJ2-1 and V is TRBV4-3; 7 bases map to TRBD1. The V and J ends lost 0 bases and 2 bases, in that order; junction bases with no gene match: 4. Per the germline V gene, CDR1 is LGHNA and CDR2 is YSLEER. CDR3 length equals 16 residues. This CDR3 is CASSQDGTAAYNEQFF. CDR3 DNA sequence: TGCGCCAGCAGCCAAGATGGGACAGCCGCCTACAATGAGCAGTTCTTC.

The table lists this clonotype with a few counts. The chain is built from TRBV20-1 and TRBJ1-1, with D hard to call. Germline assignment: CDR1 DFQATT and CDR2 SNEGSKA (reference sequence). With 5 bases removed from V and 7 bases from J, the gap between germline ends came to 26 bases. The CDR3 totals 16 residues. CDR3: CSARPGLRHGPREAFF. CDR3 DNA sequence: TGCAGTGCTCGTCCCGGGTTGCGCCATGGACCTCGTGAAGCTTTCTTT.

The rearrangement uses TRBV7-2 and TRBJ2-1; no definite D call. Trimming took off 7 bases at V and 4 bases at J, with 17 bases between the two ends. Germline V gives CDR1 SGHTA, CDR2 FQGNSA. The CDR3 totals 15 residues. In DNA, the CDR3 is TGTGCCAGCACCTTGTGGGGAAATGAGTACAATGAGCAGTTCTTC. This translates into CASTLWGNEYNEQFF.

This clonotype was recorded a few times. The chain uses TRBV9 and TRBJ2-5; TRBD1 might be the D (6 bases). The V gene's germline CDR1 is SGDLS and CDR2 YYNGEE. V shed 0 bases and J shed 5 bases, with 17 bases lying between them. The CDR3 length is 16 residues. The CDR3 spells CASSVEASRGLETQYF. The CDR3 DNA is TGTGCCAGCAGCGTAGAAGCCTCCAGGGGTTTGGAGACCCAGTACTTC.

The chain couples TRBV6-5 to TRBJ2-2; a possible D gene is TRBD1 (6 bases). Germline V lookup: CDR1 MNHEY, CDR2 SVGAGI. V was cut by 2 bases and J by 2 bases, with 15 bases left in between. The CDR3 loop spans 17 amino acids. This CDR3 is CASSYRSGRGNTGELFF. The CDR3 DNA reads TGTGCCAGCAGTTACCGTAGTGGCAGGGGAAACACCGGGGAGCTGTTTTTT.

This clonotype was observed a handful of times. The V and J genes are TRBV5-1 and TRBJ2-1, with D possibly TRBD2 on 6 matching bases. The CDR3 runs 15 residues. Trimming removed 5 bases from V and 0 bases from J, with 12 bases in between. Germline CDR1 is SGHRS and CDR2 is YFSETQ. CDR3 residues: CASRLMTSSYNEQFF. In DNA form, the CDR3 reads TGCGCCAGCAGACTTATGACTAGCTCCTACAATGAGCAGTTCTTC.

This clonotype has only a few counts. The CDR3 is CASQTGFTEAFF. DNA for the CDR3: TGTGCCAGTCAAACAGGGTTCACTGAAGCTTTCTTT. V and J are TRBV6-2 or TRBV6-3 and TRBJ1-1, with D possibly being TRBD1 (6 bases). This CDR3 is 12 amino acids long. Trimming removed 9 bases at V and 4 bases at J, with 12 bases between. The germline V gene has CDR1 MNHEY and CDR2 SVGEGT.

The V and J genes are TRBV6-2 or TRBV6-3 and TRBJ1-1, with D possibly TRBD1 on 5 matching bases. Trimming removed 2 bases at V and 10 bases at J, with 17 bases between. Germline V CDR1 and CDR2: MNHEY, SVGEGT. The CDR3 runs 14 residues. The CDR3 DNA reads TGTGCCAGCAGTTACGAAGGAGGAGCCGGGGGAGCTTTCTTT. Its translation is CASSYEGGAGGAFF.

The chain recombines TRBV25-1 with TRBJ2-5, with 7 bases aligning to TRBD1. The CDR3 sequence is 14 residues long. Germline CDR1 MGHDK, CDR2 SYGVNS. V lost 3 bases and J lost 2; bases outside the gene matches: 3. CDR3 region: CASSDWDRQETQYF. CDR3 coding DNA: TGTGCCAGCAGTGACTGGGACAGACAAGAGACCCAGTACTTC.